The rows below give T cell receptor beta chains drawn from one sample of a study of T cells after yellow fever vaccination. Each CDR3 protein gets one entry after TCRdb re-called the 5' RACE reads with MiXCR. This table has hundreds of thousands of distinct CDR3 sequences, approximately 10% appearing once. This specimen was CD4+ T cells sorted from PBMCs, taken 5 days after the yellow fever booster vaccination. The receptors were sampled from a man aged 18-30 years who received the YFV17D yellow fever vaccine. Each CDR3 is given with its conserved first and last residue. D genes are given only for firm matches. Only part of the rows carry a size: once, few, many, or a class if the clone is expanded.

CDR3 DNA: TGTGCCAGCAGCCGTACAGGGGGCACTGAAGCTTTCTTT
CDR3 protein: CASSRTGGTEAFF
D gene: TRBD1
J gene: TRBJ1-1
V gene: TRBV3-1
clone size: few

CDR3 DNA: TGTGCCAGCAGCCCCCGGGGAGGCTACGAGCAGTACTTC
CDR3 protein: CASSPRGGYEQYF
D gene: -
J gene: TRBJ2-7
V gene: TRBV7-2
clone size: -

CDR3 DNA: TGCAGCGTTGGTCTGGGGAATATTATCACTGAAGCTTTCTTT
CDR3 protein: CSVGLGNIITEAFF
D gene: -
J gene: TRBJ1-1
V gene: TRBV29-1
clone size: few

CDR3 DNA: TGCGCCAGCAGCTTGGCGGACAGTTATAATTCACCCCTCCACTTT
CDR3 protein: CASSLADSYNSPLHF
D gene: -
J gene: TRBJ1-6
V gene: TRBV5-1
clone size: few

CDR3 DNA: TGTGCCAGCAGTTTCACGGGGTCAGGGACTGAAGCTTTCTTT
CDR3 protein: CASSFTGSGTEAFF
D gene: -
J gene: TRBJ1-1
V gene: TRBV12-3/TRBV12-4
clone size: -

CDR3 DNA: TGTGCCAGCAGCGATTCTCTCGGCAGGGGACCTGAAAAACTGTTTTTT
CDR3 protein: CASSDSLGRGPEKLFF
D gene: -
J gene: TRBJ1-4
V gene: TRBV7-2
clone size: few

CDR3 DNA: TGTGCCACCAACCCACACAGGGACAAAAACATTCAGTACTTC
CDR3 protein: CATNPHRDKNIQYF
D gene: -
J gene: TRBJ2-4
V gene: TRBV6-2/TRBV6-3
clone size: few

CDR3 DNA: TGTGCCAGCAGTTTCGCCGGCATCGGGAATCAGTACTTC
CDR3 protein: CASSFAGIGNQYF
D gene: -
J gene: TRBJ2-7
V gene: TRBV27
clone size: few

CDR3 DNA: TGTGCCAGCAGTCGACAGGGGGTGGAGGGCTACACCTTC
CDR3 protein: CASSRQGVEGYTF
D gene: TRBD1
J gene: TRBJ1-2
V gene: TRBV12-3/TRBV12-4
clone size: many

CDR3 DNA: TGTGCCAGCAGCCTCACAGGGGGCAGGGGAAACACCATATATTTT
CDR3 protein: CASSLTGGRGNTIYF
D gene: TRBD1
J gene: TRBJ1-3
V gene: TRBV27
clone size: few